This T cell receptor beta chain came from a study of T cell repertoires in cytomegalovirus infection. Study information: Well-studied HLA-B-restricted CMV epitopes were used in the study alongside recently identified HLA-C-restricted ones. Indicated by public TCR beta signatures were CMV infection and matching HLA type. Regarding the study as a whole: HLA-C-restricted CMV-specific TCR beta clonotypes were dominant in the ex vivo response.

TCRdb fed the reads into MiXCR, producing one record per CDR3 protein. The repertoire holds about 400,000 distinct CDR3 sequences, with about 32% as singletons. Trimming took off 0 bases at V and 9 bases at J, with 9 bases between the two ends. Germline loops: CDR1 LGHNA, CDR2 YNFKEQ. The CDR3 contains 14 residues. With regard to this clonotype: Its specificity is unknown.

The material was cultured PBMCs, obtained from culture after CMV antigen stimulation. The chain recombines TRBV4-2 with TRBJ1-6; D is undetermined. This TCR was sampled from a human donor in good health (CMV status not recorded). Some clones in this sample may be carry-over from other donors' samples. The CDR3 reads CASSQEEWISPLHF. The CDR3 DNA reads TGTGCCAGCAGCCAAGAAGAGTGGATTTCACCCCTCCACTTT.